Only one count was recorded for the clone carrying this T cell receptor beta chain. Compared with germline, one end of the junction differs, possibly owing to a read error. CDR1 is MDHEN and CDR2 is SYDVKM in the germline V gene. The CDR3 contains 16 residues. The repertoire was sequenced with immunoSEQ multiplex PCR; TCRdb's copy has only in-frame clones and lacks some. The repertoire has a few hundred thousand clones, approximately 87% of them found once; the top ten carry approximately 1.8%. The record originates from a study of blood T cell repertoires in COVID-19. The sequence derives from a man in his forties in a cohort exposed to, infected with or recovered from COVID-19 (not recorded which). The V gene is TRBV28, the J gene TRBJ1-1, with 8 bases matching TRBD1. The sample comprised PBMCs or T cells enriched from blood (not recorded which). The CDR3 bases are TGTGCCAGCAGTTTCCTCGCGACAGGGGTGAAGACTGAAGCTTTCTTT. This codes for CASSFLATGVKTEAFF. The variable domain in full, with the rest retrieved from reference TRBV28 and TRBJ1-1, is DVKVTQSSRYLVKRTGEKVFLECVQDMDHENMFWYRQDPGLGLRLIYFSYDVKMKEKGDIPEGYSVSREKKERFSLILESASTNQTSMYLCASSFLATGVKTEAFFGQGTRLTVV.